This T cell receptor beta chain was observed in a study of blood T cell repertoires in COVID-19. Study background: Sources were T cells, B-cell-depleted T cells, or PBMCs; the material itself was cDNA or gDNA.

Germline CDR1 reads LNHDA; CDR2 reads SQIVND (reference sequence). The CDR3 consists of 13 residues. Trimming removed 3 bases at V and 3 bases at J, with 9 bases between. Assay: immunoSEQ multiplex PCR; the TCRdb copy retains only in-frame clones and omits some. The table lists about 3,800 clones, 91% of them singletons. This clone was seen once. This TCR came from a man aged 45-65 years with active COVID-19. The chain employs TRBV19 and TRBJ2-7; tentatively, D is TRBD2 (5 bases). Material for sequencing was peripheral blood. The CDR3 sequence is CASSISGNYEQYF. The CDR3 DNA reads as TGTGCCAGTAGTATTTCGGGAAACTACGAGCAGTACTTC.